This T cell receptor beta chain was found in a study of blood T cell repertoires in COVID-19. Looking at the study overall: PBMCs, B-cell-depleted T cells, or T cells provided the cDNA or gDNA that made up the material.

Original data processing: Counts of nucleated cells, estimated from reference gene primer amplification, were obtained. Clones were read by immunoSEQ multiplex PCR, and TCRdb kept only the in-frame ones, dropping some. Clonal size and the V and J genes are those of that table, whereas D and trimming came from the DNA. The sample carries about 200,000 clones, roughly 90% recorded once. The J segment lost 0 bases and the V segment lost 1 base, leaving 2 bases of the junction unmatched. Germline-derived CDR1 and CDR2 are LGHNA and YNFKEQ. The CDR3 extends over 16 amino acids. The sample holds a few counts of this clone.

This clonotype originated in a woman in her 70s with acute or convalescent COVID-19. Sample: peripheral blood. The chain has TRBV4-2 and TRBJ1-4; 7 bases agree with TRBD1. CDR3 DNA: TGTGCCAGCAGCCAAGGACAGGGCGCAACTAATGAAAAACTGTTTTTT. Protein sequence: CASSQGQGATNEKLFF.